This record covers a single TCR beta chain. Researchers amplified the TCR beta CDR3 regions from RNA transcripts. First-round RT-PCR of the TCR CDR3 relied on the HTBI primer set. TCRdb reprocessed the multiplex PCR reads with MiXCR, giving one entry per CDR3 protein. The table has approximately 98,000 distinct CDR3 sequences, around 40% seen once. Each diagnosis drew on symptoms, thyroxine, TRAb, thyroid ultrasound and orbital computed tomography findings. J was trimmed by 5 bases and V by 4 bases; bases with no gene match: 12. Germline V gene lookup returns CDR1 WSHSY and CDR2 SAAADI. This CDR3 contains 17 residues. These data come from a study of T cells in Graves' hyperthyroidism and ophthalmopathy.

The clonotype comes from a woman in her 30s with Graves' hyperthyroidism. Specimen: peripheral blood or thyroid tissue (not recorded which). The chain recombines TRBV10-2 with TRBJ2-5; TRBD2 matches at 11 bases. The chain's CDR3 is CASSGTGLAGGRETQYF. The CDR3 region has the DNA TGCGCCAGCAGTGGGACAGGCCTAGCGGGAGGAAGGGAGACCCAGTACTTC.